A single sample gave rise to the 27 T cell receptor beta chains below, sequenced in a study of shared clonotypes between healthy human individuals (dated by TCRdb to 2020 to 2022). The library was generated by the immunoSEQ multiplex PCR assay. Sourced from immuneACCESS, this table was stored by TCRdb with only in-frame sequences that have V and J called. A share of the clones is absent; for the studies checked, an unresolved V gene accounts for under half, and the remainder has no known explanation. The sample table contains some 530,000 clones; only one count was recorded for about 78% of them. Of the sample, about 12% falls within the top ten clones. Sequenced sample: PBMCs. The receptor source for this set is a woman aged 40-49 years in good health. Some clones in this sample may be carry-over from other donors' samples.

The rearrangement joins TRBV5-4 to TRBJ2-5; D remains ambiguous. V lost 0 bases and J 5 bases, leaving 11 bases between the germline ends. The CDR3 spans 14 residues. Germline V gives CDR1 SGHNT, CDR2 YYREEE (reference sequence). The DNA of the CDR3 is TGTGCCAGCAGCTTGGCCTCCGTTGGGGAGACCCAGTACTTC. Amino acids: CASSLASVGETQYF.

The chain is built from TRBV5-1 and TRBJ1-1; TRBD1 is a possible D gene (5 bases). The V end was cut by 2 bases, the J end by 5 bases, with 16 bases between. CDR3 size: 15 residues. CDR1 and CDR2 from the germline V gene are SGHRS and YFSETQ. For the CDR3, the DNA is TGCGCCAGCAGCTTTTCCGGATCCGAGGGGACTGAAGCTTTCTTT. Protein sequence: CASSFSGSEGTEAFF.

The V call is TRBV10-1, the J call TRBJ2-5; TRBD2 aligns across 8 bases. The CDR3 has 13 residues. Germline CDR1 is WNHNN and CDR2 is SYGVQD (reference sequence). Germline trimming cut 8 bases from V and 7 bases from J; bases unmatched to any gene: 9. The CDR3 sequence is CASQASGGGTQYF. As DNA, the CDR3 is TGCGCCAGCCAGGCATCGGGAGGGGGGACCCAGTACTTC.

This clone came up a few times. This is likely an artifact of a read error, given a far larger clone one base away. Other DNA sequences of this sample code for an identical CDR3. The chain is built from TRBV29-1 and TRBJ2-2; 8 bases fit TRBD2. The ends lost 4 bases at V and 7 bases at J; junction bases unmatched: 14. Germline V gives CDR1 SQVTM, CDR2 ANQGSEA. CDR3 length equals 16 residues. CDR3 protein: CSVVGGPAGASGELFF. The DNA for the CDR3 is TGCAGCGTTGTAGGTGGTCCAGCGGGAGCCAGCGGGGAGCTGTTTTTT.

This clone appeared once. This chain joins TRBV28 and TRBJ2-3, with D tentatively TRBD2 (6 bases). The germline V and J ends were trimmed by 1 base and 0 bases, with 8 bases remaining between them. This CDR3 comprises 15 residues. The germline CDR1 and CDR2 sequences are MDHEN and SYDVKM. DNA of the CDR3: TGTGCCAGCAGTTTATCTAGCGCTAGCACAGATACGCAGTATTTT. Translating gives CASSLSSASTDTQYF.

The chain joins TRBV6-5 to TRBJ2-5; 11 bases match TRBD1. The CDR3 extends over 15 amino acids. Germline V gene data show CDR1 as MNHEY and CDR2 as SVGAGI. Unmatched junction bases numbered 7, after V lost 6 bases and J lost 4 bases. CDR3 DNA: TGTGCCAGCAGCCGGGGACAGGGGGGAGGAGAGACCCAGTACTTC. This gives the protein CASSRGQGGGETQYF.

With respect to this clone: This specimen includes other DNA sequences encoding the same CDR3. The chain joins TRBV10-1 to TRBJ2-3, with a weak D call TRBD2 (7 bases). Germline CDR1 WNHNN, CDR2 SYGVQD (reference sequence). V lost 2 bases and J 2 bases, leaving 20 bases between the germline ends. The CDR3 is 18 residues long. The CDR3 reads CASSEGGAEVGDTDTQYF. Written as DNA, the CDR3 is TGCGCCAGCAGTGAGGGGGGGGCGGAGGTCGGGGACACAGATACGCAGTATTTT.

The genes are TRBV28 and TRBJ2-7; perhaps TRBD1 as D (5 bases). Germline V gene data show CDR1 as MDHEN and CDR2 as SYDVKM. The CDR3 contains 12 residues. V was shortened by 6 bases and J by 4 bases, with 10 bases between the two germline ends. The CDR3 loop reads CASRGLAYEQYF. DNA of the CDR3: TGTGCCAGCAGGGGGCTCGCGTACGAGCAGTACTTC.

The CDR3 is CASSEALGRGRTGELFF. DNA of the CDR3: TGTGCCAGCAGTGAAGCGCTGGGCAGGGGTAGGACCGGGGAGCTGTTTTTT. This chain joins TRBV2 and TRBJ2-2; the D gene is possibly TRBD1 (6 bases). The CDR3 totals 17 residues. The germline V gene encodes CDR1 SNHLY and CDR2 FYNNEI. The V end was cut by 0 bases, the J end by 5 bases, with 16 bases between.

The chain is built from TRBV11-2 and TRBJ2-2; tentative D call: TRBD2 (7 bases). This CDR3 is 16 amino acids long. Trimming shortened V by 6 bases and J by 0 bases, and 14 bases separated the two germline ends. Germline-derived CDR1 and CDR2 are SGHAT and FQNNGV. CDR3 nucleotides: TGTGCCAGCAGAGGGAGGGGGTCCGCGAACACCGGGGAGCTGTTTTTT. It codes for CASRGRGSANTGELFF.

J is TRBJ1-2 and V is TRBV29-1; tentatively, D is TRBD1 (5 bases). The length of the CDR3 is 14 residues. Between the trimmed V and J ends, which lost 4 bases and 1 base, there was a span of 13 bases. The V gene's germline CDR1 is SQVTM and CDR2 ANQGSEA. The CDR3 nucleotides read TGCAGCGTTGGGGGAGGGGAGAGTAACTATGGCTACACCTTC. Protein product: CSVGGGESNYGYTF.

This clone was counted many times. This chain's CDR3 is CASSPQPGTLGGELFF. The CDR3 DNA sequence: TGCGCCAGCAGCCCCCAACCCGGGACTCTGGGCGGGGAGCTGTTTTTT. The V gene is TRBV4-1, the J gene TRBJ2-2; TRBD2 is a possible D gene (6 bases). CDR3 length equals 16 residues. V lost 4 bases and J 7 bases, leaving 19 bases between the germline ends. In germline, CDR1 is MGHRA, CDR2 YSYEKL.

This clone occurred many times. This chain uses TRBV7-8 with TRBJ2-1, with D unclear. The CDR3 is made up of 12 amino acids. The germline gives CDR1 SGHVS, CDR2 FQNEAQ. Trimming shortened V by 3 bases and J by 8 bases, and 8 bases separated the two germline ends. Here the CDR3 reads CASSFPGDEQFF. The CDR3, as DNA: TGTGCCAGCAGCTTCCCCGGCGATGAGCAGTTCTTC. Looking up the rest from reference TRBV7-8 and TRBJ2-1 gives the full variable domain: GAGVSQSPRYKVAKRGQDVALRCDPISGHVSLFWYQQALGQGPEFLTYFQNEAQLDKSGLPSDRFFAERPEGSVSTLKIQRTQQEDSAVYLCASSFPGDEQFFGPGTRLTVL.

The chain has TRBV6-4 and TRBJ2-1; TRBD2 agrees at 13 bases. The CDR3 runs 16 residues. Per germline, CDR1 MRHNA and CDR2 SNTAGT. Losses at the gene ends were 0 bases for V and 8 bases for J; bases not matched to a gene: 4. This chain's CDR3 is CASSDSGTSGNDEQFF. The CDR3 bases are TGTGCCAGCAGTGACTCCGGGACTAGCGGGAATGATGAGCAGTTCTTC.

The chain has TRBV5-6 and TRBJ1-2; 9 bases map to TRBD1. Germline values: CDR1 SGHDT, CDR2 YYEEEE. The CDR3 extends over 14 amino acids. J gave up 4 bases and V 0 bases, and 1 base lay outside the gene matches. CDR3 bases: TGTGCCAGCAGCTTGGAGGACAGGGGCTATGGCTACACCTTC. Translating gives CASSLEDRGYGYTF.

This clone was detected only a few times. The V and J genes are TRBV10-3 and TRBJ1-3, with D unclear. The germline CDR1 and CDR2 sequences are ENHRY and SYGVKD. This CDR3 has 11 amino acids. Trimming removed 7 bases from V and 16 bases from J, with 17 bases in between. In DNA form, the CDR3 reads TGTGCCATCAACTTAGAGGACCCTGATTATTTT. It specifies CAINLEDPDYF.

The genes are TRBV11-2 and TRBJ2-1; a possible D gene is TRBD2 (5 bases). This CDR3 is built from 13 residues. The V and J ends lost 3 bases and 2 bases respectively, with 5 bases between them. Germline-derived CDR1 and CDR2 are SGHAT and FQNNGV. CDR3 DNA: TGTGCCAGCAGCTTCGGGACCTACAATGAGCAGTTCTTC. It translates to CASSFGTYNEQFF.

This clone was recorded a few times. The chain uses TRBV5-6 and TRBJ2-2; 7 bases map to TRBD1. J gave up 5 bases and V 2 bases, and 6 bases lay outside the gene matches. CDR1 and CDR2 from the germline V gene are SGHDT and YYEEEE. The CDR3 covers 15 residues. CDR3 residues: CASSFRDRQTGELFF. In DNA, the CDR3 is TGTGCCAGCAGCTTCCGGGACAGACAGACCGGGGAGCTGTTTTTT.

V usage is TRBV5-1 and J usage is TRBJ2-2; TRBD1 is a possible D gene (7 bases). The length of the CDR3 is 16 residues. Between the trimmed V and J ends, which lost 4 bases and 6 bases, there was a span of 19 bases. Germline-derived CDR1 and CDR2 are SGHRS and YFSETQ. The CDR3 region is CASSPAGGIGAGELFF. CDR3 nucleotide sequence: TGCGCCAGCAGCCCGGCAGGGGGGATCGGCGCCGGGGAGCTGTTTTTT.

CDR3: CASSEPGRRNTIYF. CDR3 nucleotide sequence: TGTGCCAGCAGTGAACCAGGGCGGAGAAACACCATATATTTT. V is TRBV2 and J is TRBJ1-3; perhaps TRBD1 as D (5 bases). CDR3 length equals 14 residues. Germline V gives CDR1 SNHLY, CDR2 FYNNEI. V lost 2 bases, J lost 5 bases, and 10 bases lay in between.

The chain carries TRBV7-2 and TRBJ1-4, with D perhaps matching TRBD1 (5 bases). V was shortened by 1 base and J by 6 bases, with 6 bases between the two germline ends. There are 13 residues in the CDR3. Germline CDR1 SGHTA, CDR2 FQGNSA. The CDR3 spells CASSLGGDEKLFF. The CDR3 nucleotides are TGTGCCAGCAGCTTAGGGGGCGATGAAAAACTGTTTTTT.

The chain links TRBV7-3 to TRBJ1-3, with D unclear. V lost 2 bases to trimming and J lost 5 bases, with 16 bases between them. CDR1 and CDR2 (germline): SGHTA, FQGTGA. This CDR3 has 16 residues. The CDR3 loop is CASSLGAAASRNTIYF. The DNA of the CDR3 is TGTGCCAGCAGCTTAGGAGCGGCTGCCTCCCGAAACACCATATATTTT.

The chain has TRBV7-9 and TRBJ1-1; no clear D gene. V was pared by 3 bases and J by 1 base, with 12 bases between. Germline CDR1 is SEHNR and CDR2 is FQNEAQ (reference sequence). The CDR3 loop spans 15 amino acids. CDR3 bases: TGTGCCAGCAGCTTTCAAGGGCTAAAGAACACTGAAGCTTTCTTT. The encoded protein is CASSFQGLKNTEAFF.

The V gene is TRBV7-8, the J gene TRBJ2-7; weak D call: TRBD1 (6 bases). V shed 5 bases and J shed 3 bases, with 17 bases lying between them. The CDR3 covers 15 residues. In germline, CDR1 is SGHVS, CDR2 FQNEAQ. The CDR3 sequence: CASSVDRDTHYEQYF. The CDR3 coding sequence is TGTGCCAGCAGCGTTGACCGGGACACCCACTACGAGCAGTACTTC.

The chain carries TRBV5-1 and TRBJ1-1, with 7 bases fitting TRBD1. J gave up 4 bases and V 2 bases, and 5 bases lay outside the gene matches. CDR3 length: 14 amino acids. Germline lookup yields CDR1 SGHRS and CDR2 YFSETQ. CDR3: CASSLQGQGTEAFF. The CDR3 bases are TGCGCCAGCAGCTTACAGGGGCAAGGCACTGAAGCTTTCTTT.

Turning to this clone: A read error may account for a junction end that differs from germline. For the CDR3, the DNA is TGTGCCAGCAGCTTATATACCCTGGGGGGTAGCAGTTCCTTC. It translates to CASSLYTLGGSSSF. The chain couples TRBV7-9 to TRBJ1-2; a weak D match, TRBD1 (5 bases). The CDR3 runs to 14 residues. Germline values: CDR1 SEHNR, CDR2 FQNEAQ (reference sequence).

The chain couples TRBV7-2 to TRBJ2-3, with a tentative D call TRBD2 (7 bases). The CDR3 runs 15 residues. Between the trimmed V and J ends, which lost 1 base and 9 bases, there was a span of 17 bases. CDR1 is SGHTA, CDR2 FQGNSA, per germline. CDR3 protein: CASSLGASGQGTQYF. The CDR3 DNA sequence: TGTGCCAGCAGCTTAGGGGCTAGCGGTCAGGGGACGCAGTATTTT.